This T cell receptor beta chain was documented in a study of CD8 T cells in ankylosing spondylitis (TCRdb year 2017). Describing the broader study: The study set out to find disease-linked TCR variants by profiling T cell receptor beta repertoires in ankylosing spondylitis patients and healthy donors. In total, the full study cohort was made up of 85 to 140 healthy donors and 20 to 25 ankylosing spondylitis patients. Peripheral blood was sampled, and synovial fluid was additionally collected from ankylosing spondylitis patients. What the study reported, not specific to this receptor: The disease-linked clones were reported as significantly enriched in matched synovial fluid samples from ankylosing spondylitis patients. Some TCR beta motif variants had previously been reported in synovial fluid and blood of reactive arthritis patients, which suggested common disease-initiation mechanisms. A CD8+ phenotype was shown by the disease-linked clones, which were found at relatively low frequencies in peripheral blood. A TCR beta motif made up of several highly homologous amino acid variants appeared to be characteristic of blood from ankylosing spondylitis patients.

V is clipped by 2 bases and J by 6 bases, and the sequence between their germline boundaries is 18 bases long. CDR1 SGHRS and CDR2 YFSETQ are derived from the germline V gene. Including cysteine and phenylalanine, the CDR3 has 16 amino acids. Only the CDR3 portion is preserved as DNA: 48 bases, with reading frame beginning at the first base. The instrument given in TCRdb is Illumina HiSeq 2500. Quantitative 5'-RACE with molecular barcodes was used to prepare TCR beta libraries. In the source study's methods: To identify disease-linked TCR variants, a new computational method was used, one built on a probabilistic model of VDJ rearrangement. In-frame beta chains were kept once TCRdb had trimmed the public reads at Q25 with fastp and called clones with MiXCR. Each CDR3 protein appears once, grouped with its most common genes and DNA. The V and J calls reflect TCRdb's pipeline rather than the authors' work. The sample profile shows around 340,000 distinct CDR3 sequences; roughly 20% of them were found once. The ten top clones hold under 15% of the sample.

Concerning this clonotype: Its antigen is unknown. No qualities accompany the bases; no much larger clone lies one base away.

The V and J genes are TRBV5-1 and TRBJ2-1; the D gene is perhaps TRBD2, on 7 matching bases. The sequence derives from a male donor with ankylosing spondylitis or in good health (not recorded which). The material sequenced was blood, either unsorted or a sorted T cell fraction (not recorded which). The sequenced DNA: TGCGCCAGCAGCTTTGAGGGGGGCGGGAGTGGCAATGAGCAGTTCTTC. Its coded protein is CASSFEGGGSGNEQFF. Here the CDR3 is joined to the reference TRBV5-1 and TRBJ2-1 genes, and the full variable domain is: KAGVTQTPRYLIKTRGQQVTLSCSPISGHRSVSWYQQTPGQGLQFLFEYFSETQRNKGNFPGRFSGRQFSNSRSEMNVSTLELGDSALYLCASSFEGGGSGNEQFFGPGTRLTVL.